The entry that follows covers one T cell receptor (beta chain) sequence. The data stem from a study of blood T cell repertoires in COVID-19. Background on the study: Sites across the United States, Italy and Spain contributed samples from acute and convalescent COVID-19. Sources were T cells, B-cell-depleted T cells, or PBMCs; the material itself was cDNA or gDNA.

Repertoires were generated with immunoSEQ multiplex PCR, while TCRdb's copy carries only in-frame clones and drops some. The sample records 200,000 to 250,000 clones, more than 75% being singletons. Germline CDR1 reads KGHSH; CDR2 reads LQKENI. The trim removed 5 bases at V and 7 bases at J, leaving 6 bases unmatched. This CDR3 comprises 14 residues. The sequenced material came from peripheral blood. The chain couples TRBV18 to TRBJ1-5; TRBD1 matches at 9 bases. This receptor was obtained from a man aged 45 to 65 with COVID-19, enrolled during active disease. The CDR3 bases are TGTGCCAGCTCAGCGGGACAGGGATACCAGCCCCAGCATTTT. Protein: CASSAGQGYQPQHF.